These T cell receptor beta chains were read from a single sample in a study of breast tumors, draining lymph nodes, adjacent tissues. Each CDR3 protein gets one entry after TCRdb re-called the multiplex PCR reads with MiXCR. The profile shows more than 250,000 distinct CDR3 sequences, 30% of them singletons. Sequenced: axillary lymph node tissue. Receptors originate from a female donor with breast cancer. Some clones in this sample may be carry-over from other donors' samples. Each CDR3 is given with its conserved first and last residue. The D gene is left open where the match is weak. Clone size is not always given. Where it is, it says once, few, many or a class for expanded clones.

V gene	D gene	clone size	J gene	CDR3 protein	CDR3 DNA
TRBV6-4	-	few	TRBJ2-1	CASSYPYNEQFF	TGTGCCAGCAGTTATCCATACAATGAGCAGTTCTTC
TRBV20-1	-	many	TRBJ2-5	CSAGRGGGETQYF	TGCAGTGCTGGCAGGGGAGGCGGGGAGACCCAGTACTTC
TRBV6-5	-	many	TRBJ2-1	CASTRGAYNEQFF	TGTGCCAGCACCCGGGGAGCCTACAATGAGCAGTTCTTC
TRBV29-1	TRBD1	many	TRBJ1-5	CSAAGQQNQPQHF	TGCAGCGCCGCGGGACAGCAGAATCAGCCCCAGCATTTT
TRBV7-6	TRBD2	many	TRBJ2-7	CASSLMFSGRNEQYF	TGTGCCAGCAGCTTGATGTTTAGCGGGAGAAACGAGCAGTACTTC
TRBV29-1	TRBD2	many	TRBJ2-1	CSLNPAGGPVSWNEQFF	TGCAGCCTTAATCCAGCGGGAGGGCCCGTATCTTGGAATGAGCAGTTCTTC
TRBV28	-	-	TRBJ2-1	CASSFLQGKGEQFF	TGTGCCAGCAGTTTCCTACAGGGAAAAGGTGAGCAGTTCTTC
TRBV5-1	-	many	TRBJ2-3	CASSADTYTDTQYF	TGCGCCAGCAGCGCCGACACCTACACAGATACGCAGTATTTT
TRBV7-8	-	-	TRBJ1-1	CASSPTIGFAEAFF	TGTGCCAGCAGTCCAACTATTGGGTTCGCTGAAGCTTTCTTT
TRBV30	-	-	TRBJ1-3	CARSKVRLGGNTIYF	TGTGCCCGGAGTAAGGTCCGGCTTGGGGGAAACACCATATATTTT
TRBV28	TRBD1	-	TRBJ2-3	CASSLRQGAGGDTQYF	TGTGCCAGCAGTTTAAGGCAGGGGGCCGGCGGGGATACGCAGTATTTT
TRBV6-5	-	many	TRBJ1-6	CASSYSWRRDFSPLHF	TGTGCCAGCAGTTACTCGTGGCGCAGGGACTTTTCACCCCTCCACTTT
TRBV20-1	-	-	TRBJ2-5	CSARDHVRDGF	TGCAGTGCTAGAGATCACGTTCGAGACGGGTTC
TRBV5-6	-	-	TRBJ1-1	CASSPVGPQGNTEAFF	TGTGCCAGCAGCCCGGTGGGGCCCCAGGGGAACACTGAAGCTTTCTTT
TRBV20-1	TRBD2	many	TRBJ2-3	CSAIGGRASDTQYF	TGCAGTGCCATAGGCGGGAGGGCTTCAGATACGCAGTATTTT
TRBV14	TRBD2	-	TRBJ2-2	CASSQVGLAGLSRPGELFF	TGTGCCAGCAGCCAAGTCGGACTAGCGGGGCTCTCGAGGCCCGGGGAGCTGTTTTTT
TRBV10-1	TRBD1	many	TRBJ2-5	CASSALPGQGAEETQYF	TGCGCCAGCAGTGCCCTACCGGGACAGGGGGCCGAGGAGACCCAGTACTTC
TRBV30	TRBD2	many	TRBJ2-7	CAWSVGEGEQYF	TGTGCCTGGAGTGTAGGGGAGGGGGAGCAGTACTTC
TRBV27	TRBD2	-	TRBJ2-3	CASSPDWRESWGTQYF	TGTGCCAGCAGCCCTGACTGGCGGGAGTCGTGGGGTACGCAGTATTTT
TRBV25-1	TRBD2	-	TRBJ2-1	CASSAATNPGTSVQFF	TGTGCCAGCAGTGCCGCAACAAACCCGGGGACTAGCGTCCAGTTCTTC
TRBV28	-	-	TRBJ2-1	CATTGNNEQFF	TGTGCCACTACAGGGAACAATGAGCAGTTCTTC
TRBV12-3/TRBV12-4	-	many	TRBJ2-3	CASSSTGLGVGTDTQYF	TGTGCCAGCAGTTCCACTGGTCTCGGAGTCGGTACAGATACGCAGTATTTT
TRBV5-4	-	once	TRBJ1-1	CASSFTNMNTEAFF	TGTGCCAGCAGCTTCACGAACATGAACACTGAAGCTTTCTTT
TRBV7-9	TRBD2	many	TRBJ2-1	CASSLGGRVGEQFF	TGTGCCAGCAGCTTAGGCGGGAGGGTAGGTGAGCAGTTCTTC
TRBV20-1	TRBD2	many	TRBJ2-1	CSAISPSGSYNEQFF	TGCAGTGCTATTTCGCCTAGCGGGAGTTACAATGAGCAGTTCTTC
TRBV19	TRBD2	many	TRBJ2-7	CASSISPGLAYEQYF	TGTGCCAGTAGTATTTCTCCCGGACTAGCGTACGAGCAGTACTTC
TRBV7-9	TRBD2	many	TRBJ2-1	CASSGPGLAGVGEQFF	TGTGCCAGCAGCGGTCCGGGACTAGCGGGAGTTGGTGAGCAGTTCTTC
TRBV12-3/TRBV12-4	-	many	TRBJ2-5	CASRNSGGNQETQYF	TGTGCCAGCAGAAATAGCGGAGGAAACCAAGAGACCCAGTACTTC
TRBV7-2	-	-	TRBJ1-4	CASSLGTDYGYTFYEKLFF	TGTGCCAGCAGCTTAGGGACAGACTATGGCTACACCTTCTATGAAAAACTGTTTTTT
TRBV13	TRBD2	many	TRBJ2-5	CASSARLAGDSETQYF	TGTGCCAGCAGCGCGAGACTAGCGGGAGACTCAGAGACCCAGTACTTC
TRBV12-3/TRBV12-4	-	many	TRBJ2-7	CASSLLGGIDEQYF	TGTGCCAGCAGTTTACTGGGTGGAATCGACGAGCAGTACTTC
TRBV6-5	-	-	TRBJ1-2	CASRPGQFIGYTF	TGTGCCAGCAGACCGGGACAATTTATAGGCTACACCTTC
TRBV7-8	-	-	TRBJ2-3	CASSLPRGARDTQYF	TGTGCCAGCAGCTTACCCAGAGGGGCGAGGGATACGCAGTATTTT
TRBV19	TRBD2	many	TRBJ2-6	CASSGRASGANVLTF	TGTGCCAGTAGCGGGAGGGCCTCTGGGGCCAACGTCCTGACTTTC
TRBV7-7	-	many	TRBJ2-3	CASSLGGGNTQYF	TGTGCTAGCAGCTTAGGAGGGGGAAATACGCAGTATTTT
TRBV9	TRBD1	-	TRBJ1-5	CASSVDRGFKPQHF	TGTGCCAGCAGCGTGGACAGGGGGTTTAAGCCCCAGCATTTT
TRBV29-1	-	-	TRBJ1-2	CSVEKGNYGYTF	TGCAGCGTTGAGAAGGGGAACTATGGCTACACCTTC
TRBV15	TRBD1	-	TRBJ2-5	CATSRGTGGQETQYF	TGTGCCACCAGCAGAGGGACAGGGGGCCAAGAGACCCAGTACTTC
TRBV2	-	-	TRBJ1-2	CASSEGFSMGYTF	TGTGCCAGCAGTGAAGGTTTCAGTATGGGCTACACCTTC
TRBV20-1	-	many	TRBJ2-3	CSATGLDTQYF	TGCAGTGCTACAGGGCTGGATACGCAGTATTTT
TRBV12-3/TRBV12-4	TRBD1	many	TRBJ1-2	CASRPGQGTTGYGYTF	TGTGCCAGCAGGCCCGGACAGGGGACAACGGGCTATGGCTACACCTTC
TRBV15	TRBD2	many	TRBJ2-5	CATSRDRRGQETQYF	TGTGCCACCAGCAGAGATCGGCGGGGGCAAGAGACCCAGTACTTC
TRBV12-3/TRBV12-4	-	many	TRBJ2-1	CASSLTRPDNEQFF	TGTGCCAGCAGTTTAACCAGACCGGACAATGAGCAGTTCTTC
TRBV5-1	-	many	TRBJ1-4	CASSLALAGEEKLFF	TGCGCCAGCAGCTTGGCCCTCGCAGGGGAGGAAAAACTGTTTTTT
TRBV28	-	few	TRBJ2-7	CASSLSGRYEQYF	TGTGCCAGCAGTTTATCCGGCCGGTACGAGCAGTACTTC
TRBV7-3	TRBD2	many	TRBJ2-2	CASSPGLAGGELFF	TGTGCCAGCAGCCCAGGACTAGCTGGCGGGGAGCTGTTTTTT
TRBV5-1	TRBD2	-	TRBJ2-5	CASSLGLAQQEAQYF	TGCGCCAGCAGCTTGGGACTAGCGCAACAAGAGGCCCAGTACTTC
TRBV5-4	-	many	TRBJ2-2	CASSLEGGISTGELFF	TGTGCCAGCAGCTTGGAGGGCGGGATTAGCACCGGGGAGCTGTTTTTT
TRBV29-1	TRBD2	many	TRBJ2-1	CSVTGVAGYNEQFF	TGCAGCGTTACCGGAGTAGCGGGATACAATGAGCAGTTCTTC
TRBV2	-	once	TRBJ1-5	CASREGPGSNQPQHF	TGTGCCAGCAGGGAGGGCCCGGGGAGCAATCAGCCCCAGCATTTT
TRBV7-3	TRBD2	-	TRBJ2-3	CASSLEVGGAATQYF	TGTGCCAGCAGCTTGGAGGTGGGAGGGGCAGCTACGCAGTATTTT
TRBV20-1	TRBD1	-	TRBJ1-4	CSASSGQGRVGNEKLFF	TGCAGTGCTAGTTCGGGACAGGGTAGGGTAGGTAATGAAAAACTGTTTTTT
TRBV7-6	TRBD1	many	TRBJ2-2	CASSIRQGAYGELFF	TGTGCCAGCAGCATCCGACAGGGGGCTTACGGGGAGCTGTTTTTT
TRBV12-3/TRBV12-4	TRBD2	many	TRBJ2-1	CASSPSSGNSYNEQFF	TGTGCCAGCAGTCCCTCTAGCGGGAACTCCTACAATGAGCAGTTCTTC
TRBV2	TRBD2	many	TRBJ2-1	CASRRGTSGSYNEQFF	TGTGCCAGCAGGAGGGGGACTAGCGGCTCCTACAATGAGCAGTTCTTC